This TCR beta chain was identified in a study of beta chain features in type 1 diabetes. Whole-study context: Across every sample, 85 million to 120 million sorted cells were examined in total.

The CDR3 covers 13 residues. The ends were cut back, 5 bases at V and 3 bases at J, with 9 bases in the middle. The germline gives CDR1 WNHNN, CDR2 SYGVQD (reference sequence). Study results and limitations: For Type 1 diabetes patients, all four CD4+ subsets carried TCRB CDR3s that were moderately but significantly shorter.

cDNA synthesis used the whole RNA isolate, giving expressed TCRB sequences. Data came from immunoSEQ multiplex PCR; TCRdb stores just in-frame clones and leaves some out. The repertoire holds 400,000 or so clones, with 9.6% as singletons. On this clone itself: Antigen unknown.

The receptor was isolated from a man aged 30 to 45 with type 1 diabetes. V and J are TRBV10-1 and TRBJ2-3; D perhaps matches TRBD1 (5 bases). Sequencing used central memory CD4+ T cells from blood. The CDR3 nucleotides are TGCGCCAGCAGTCTGACAGTTACAGATACGCAGTATTTT. As protein: CASSLTVTDTQYF.